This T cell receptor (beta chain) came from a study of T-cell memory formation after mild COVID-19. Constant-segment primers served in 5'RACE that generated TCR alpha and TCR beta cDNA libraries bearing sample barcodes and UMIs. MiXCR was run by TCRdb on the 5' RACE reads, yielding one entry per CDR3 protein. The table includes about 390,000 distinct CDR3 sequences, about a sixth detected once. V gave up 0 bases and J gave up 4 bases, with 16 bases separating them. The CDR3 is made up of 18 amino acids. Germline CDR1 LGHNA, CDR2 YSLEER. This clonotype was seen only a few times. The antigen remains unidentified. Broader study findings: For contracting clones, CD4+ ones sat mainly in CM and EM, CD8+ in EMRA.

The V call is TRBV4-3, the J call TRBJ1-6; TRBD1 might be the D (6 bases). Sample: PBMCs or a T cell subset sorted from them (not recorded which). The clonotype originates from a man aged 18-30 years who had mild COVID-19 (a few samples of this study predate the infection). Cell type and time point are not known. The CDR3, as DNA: TGCGCCAGCAGCCAAGATAGGGGGGGAACGGTATATAATTCACCCCTCCACTTT. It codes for CASSQDRGGTVYNSPLHF.